These T cell receptor beta chains were read from a single sample in a study of T cell responses to AZD1222 COVID-19 vaccine. This table comes from immunoSEQ multiplex PCR, and its TCRdb copy is limited to in-frame clones, with some not included. The sample records 120,000 or so clones, roughly 93% being singletons. Sequences were derived from peripheral blood, sampled on day 0 of AZD1222 vaccination. Every receptor here comes from an adult in good health. CDR3s include the opening cysteine and the closing phenylalanine or tryptophan. The D gene is left open where the match is weak. Not every row has a clone size; where given, it reads once, few, many or a size class.

D,V,J,size,CDR3,DNA
TRBD1,TRBV29-1,TRBJ1-5,once,CSVSGQGNGNQPQHF,TGCAGCGTGTCGGGACAGGGAAACGGCAATCAGCCCCAGCATTTT
.,TRBV7-9,TRBJ1-4,.,CASSWGGSTNEKLFF,TGTGCCAGCAGCTGGGGAGGGTCAACTAATGAAAAACTGTTTTTT
.,TRBV9,TRBJ2-1,.,CASSVIGAVYNEQFF,TGTGCCAGCAGCGTAATAGGGGCGGTCTACAATGAGCAGTTCTTC
TRBD1,TRBV30,TRBJ2-1,once,CAWSVQGQNEQFF,TGTGCCTGGAGTGTACAGGGGCAGAATGAGCAGTTCTTC
.,TRBV21-1,TRBJ1-1,.,CASSKIDRRTAEAFF,TGTGCCAGCAGCAAAATCGACCGACGAACCGCTGAAGCTTTCTTT
TRBD2,TRBV9,TRBJ2-1,.,CASSPGGDPSYNEQFF,TGTGCCAGCAGTCCCGGGGGGGATCCCTCCTACAATGAGCAGTTCTTC
TRBD1,TRBV9,TRBJ1-2,.,CASSAQGYGYTF,TGTGCCAGCAGCGCACAGGGGTATGGCTACACCTTC
.,TRBV19,TRBJ1-6,once,CASSLRQVSQPLHF,TGTGCCAGTAGTCTCCGACAGGTTTCCCAACCCCTCCACTTT
.,TRBV7-3,TRBJ1-1,once,CASSPLGGVMNTEAFF,TGTGCCAGCAGCCCCCTGGGAGGCGTCATGAACACTGAAGCTTTCTTT
TRBD1,TRBV9,TRBJ2-3,once,CASSGGTGPSTDTQYF,TGTGCCAGCAGCGGTGGGACAGGGCCAAGCACAGATACGCAGTATTTT
.,TRBV30,TRBJ1-1,.,CAWTTALNTEAFF,TGTGCCTGGACGACAGCCTTGAACACTGAAGCTTTCTTT
.,TRBV19,TRBJ2-1,.,CASSLEGVEQFF,TGTGCCAGTAGTCTTGAAGGGGTTGAGCAGTTCTTC
.,TRBV2,TRBJ2-3,.,CASSEQGSDTQYF,TGTGCCAGCAGTGAACAGGGGTCAGATACGCAGTATTTT
.,TRBV7-3,TRBJ2-3,.,CASSSDAQSADTQYF,TGTGCCAGCAGCTCGGACGCCCAATCGGCAGATACGCAGTATTTT
TRBD1,TRBV7-3,TRBJ2-2,.,CASSLQGANTGELFF,TGTGCCAGCAGCTTACAGGGGGCCAACACCGGGGAGCTGTTTTTT
.,TRBV7-2,TRBJ1-1,.,CASSLAPVGGEAFF,TGTGCCAGCAGCTTAGCCCCAGTGGGCGGTGAAGCTTTCTTT
.,TRBV19,TRBJ2-1,.,CASSIAPHTQRPILNEQFF,TGTGCCAGTAGTATAGCTCCCCACACACAGCGTCCAATACTCAATGAGCAGTTCTTC
.,TRBV27,TRBJ1-1,.,CASSKNRDYYPEAFF,TGTGCCAGCAGTAAGAACCGGGACTATTACCCTGAAGCTTTCTTT
.,TRBV11-3,TRBJ1-2,.,CASTPGGLDYGYTF,TGTGCCAGCACCCCGGGGGGGTTGGACTATGGCTACACCTTC
TRBD1,TRBV25-1,TRBJ2-2,.,CASSEGTGSGELFF,TGTGCCAGCAGTGAAGGGACAGGTTCCGGGGAGCTGTTTTTT
.,TRBV11-3,TRBJ1-1,.,CASSLDGSDTEAFF,TGTGCCAGCAGCTTAGATGGATCGGACACTGAAGCTTTCTTT
TRBD1,TRBV7-8,TRBJ2-2,.,CASSAQQGASTGELFF,TGTGCCAGCAGCGCCCAACAGGGGGCAAGCACCGGGGAGCTGTTTTTT
.,TRBV15,TRBJ1-1,.,CATSSLMNTEAFF,TGTGCCACCAGCAGTCTGATGAACACTGAAGCTTTCTTT
.,TRBV2,TRBJ2-2,.,CASSWDPTGELFF,TGTGCCAGCAGTTGGGATCCAACCGGGGAGCTGTTTTTT
.,TRBV12-3/TRBV12-4,TRBJ1-1,.,CASSPREGAEAFF,TGTGCCAGCAGTCCCCGGGAGGGGGCTGAAGCTTTCTTT
TRBD2,TRBV9,TRBJ2-7,.,CASSTGTSLGTYEQYF,TGTGCCAGCAGCACGGGGACTAGCTTAGGCACCTACGAGCAGTACTTC